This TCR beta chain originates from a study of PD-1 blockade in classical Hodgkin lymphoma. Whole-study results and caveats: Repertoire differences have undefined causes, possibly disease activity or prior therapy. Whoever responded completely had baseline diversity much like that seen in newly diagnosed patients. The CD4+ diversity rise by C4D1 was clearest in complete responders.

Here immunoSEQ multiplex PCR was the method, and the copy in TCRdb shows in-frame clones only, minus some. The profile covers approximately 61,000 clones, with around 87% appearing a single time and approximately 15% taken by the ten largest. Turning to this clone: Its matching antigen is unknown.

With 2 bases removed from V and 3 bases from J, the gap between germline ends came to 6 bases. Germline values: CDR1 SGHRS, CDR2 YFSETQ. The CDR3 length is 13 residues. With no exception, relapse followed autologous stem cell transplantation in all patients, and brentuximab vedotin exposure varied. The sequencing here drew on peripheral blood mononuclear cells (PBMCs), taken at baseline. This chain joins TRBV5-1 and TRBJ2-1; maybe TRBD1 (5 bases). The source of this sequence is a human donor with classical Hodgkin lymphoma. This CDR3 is CASSFDSYNEQFF. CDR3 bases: TGCGCCAGCAGCTTCGACAGCTACAATGAGCAGTTCTTC.